Listed here are 26 T cell receptor beta chains from one sample, sequenced in a study of blood T cell repertoires in COVID-19. Data came from immunoSEQ multiplex PCR; TCRdb stores just in-frame clones and leaves some out. The table lists 310,000 or so clones, about 83% of them singletons. Specimen: peripheral blood. The source is a woman aged 50 to 65 with acute or convalescent COVID-19.

This clone was detected once. The chain carries TRBV7-3 and TRBJ2-3; the D gene is possibly TRBD2 (6 bases). This CDR3 contains 16 residues. CDR1 and CDR2 from the germline V gene are SGHTA and FQGTGA. The V and J ends lost 5 bases and 3 bases respectively, with 18 bases between them. The CDR3 region has the DNA TGTGCCAGCAGCCATTTTCGTCAACGGGAGACAGATACGCAGTATTTT. Protein sequence: CASSHFRQRETDTQYF.

The chain has TRBV7-9 and TRBJ1-2; 7 bases match TRBD1. The CDR3 is 13 amino acids. V was pared by 5 bases and J by 2 bases, with 2 bases of the junction left unmatched. Germline V CDR1 and CDR2: SEHNR, FQNEAQ (reference sequence). CDR3 sequence (DNA): TGTGCCAGCAGCACACAGGGGAACTATGGCTACACCTTC. Amino acid sequence: CASSTQGNYGYTF.

Remarks on this clone: Other DNA variants within this sample encode the same CDR3. The chain employs TRBV24-1 and TRBJ1-5; 7 positions match TRBD1. CDR1 KGHDR and CDR2 SFDVKD come from the germline V gene. This CDR3 spans 14 amino acids. The trim removed 2 bases at V and 4 bases at J, leaving 1 base unmatched. CDR3 nucleotide sequence: TGTGCCACCAGTGATTCAGGGGGAAATCAGCCCCAGCATTTT. Amino acids: CATSDSGGNQPQHF.

This clone was counted once. The chain couples TRBV27 to TRBJ2-7; a possible D gene is TRBD1 (6 bases). Germline CDR1 MNHEY, CDR2 SMNVEV (reference sequence). The length of the CDR3 is 15 residues. V lost 6 bases and J 4 bases, leaving 19 bases between the germline ends. CDR3 residues: CASSRLQGSRYEQYF. CDR3 sequence (DNA): TGTGCCAGCAGCCGCCTACAGGGATCGCGGTACGAGCAGTACTTC.

The chain is built from TRBV5-1 and TRBJ2-2; 8 positions agree with TRBD1. Germline CDR1 and CDR2: SGHRS and YFSETQ. There are 15 residues in the CDR3. V gave up 4 bases and J gave up 3 bases; unmatched junction bases: 5. CDR3 in amino acids: CASSIDRGDTGELFF. The CDR3 DNA follows: TGCGCCAGCAGCATCGACAGGGGCGACACCGGGGAGCTGTTTTTT.

The V and J genes are TRBV13 and TRBJ2-7; D call uncertain. There are 13 residues in the CDR3. Trimming pared 3 bases from V and 1 base from J, leaving 7 bases between. Germline assignment: CDR1 PRHDT and CDR2 FYEKMQ (reference sequence). DNA of the CDR3: TGTGCCAGCAGCTTTTCAGAATCCTACGAGCAGTACTTC. Translation: CASSFSESYEQYF.

V and J are TRBV10-3 and TRBJ1-3, with D tentatively TRBD1 (5 bases). V gave up 4 bases and J gave up 2 bases, with 6 bases separating them. Germline CDR1 and CDR2: ENHRY and SYGVKD. The length of the CDR3 is 13 residues. CDR3 bases: TGTGCCATCAGTGCCAGGGCTGGAAACACCATATATTTT. It codes for CAISARAGNTIYF.

This clone was seen a handful of times. V is TRBV30 and J is TRBJ1-2, with a weak D call TRBD1 (5 bases). The CDR3 sequence is 11 residues long. Germline V gene lookup returns CDR1 GTSNPN and CDR2 SVGIG (reference sequence). V lost 4 bases and J lost 8, with 11 bases in between. The CDR3 DNA sequence: TGTGCCTGGAAAGCGGGGCCGGGCTACACCTTC. The encoded protein is CAWKAGPGYTF. The full variable domain, rest sourced from reference TRBV30 and TRBJ1-2, is SQTIHQWPATLVQPVGSPLSLECTVEGTSNPNLYWYRQAAGRGLQLLFYSVGIGQISSEVPQNLSASRPQDRQFILSSKKLLLSDSGFYLCAWKAGPGYTFGSGTRLTVV.

The chain is built from TRBV6-1 and TRBJ1-4; D unclear. This CDR3 region has 16 residues. Trimming removed 1 base from V and 4 bases from J, with 13 bases in between. CDR1 and CDR2 (germline): MNHNS, SASEGT. This chain's CDR3 is CASSEGVLQINEKLFF. CDR3 sequence (DNA): TGTGCCAGCAGTGAAGGGGTGCTACAGATTAATGAAAAACTGTTTTTT.

The rearrangement joins TRBV7-9 to TRBJ1-3; D remains ambiguous. This CDR3 is 16 amino acids long. V shed 2 bases and J shed 1 base, with 12 bases lying between them. Germline CDR1 SEHNR, CDR2 FQNEAQ (reference sequence). The CDR3 loop is CASSLISSGSGNTIYF. CDR3 bases: TGTGCCAGCAGCTTAATCTCATCGGGGTCTGGAAACACCATATATTTT.

The chain couples TRBV5-5 to TRBJ1-4; D gene uncertain. V was cut by 4 bases and J by 10 bases, with 17 bases left in between. The CDR3 runs to 14 residues. The germline gives CDR1 SGHKS, CDR2 YYEKEE (reference sequence). This CDR3 is CASSPGVDLGKLFF. CDR3 bases: TGTGCCAGCAGCCCCGGGGTGGACCTGGGAAAACTGTTTTTT.

The chain couples TRBV21-1 to TRBJ2-2; the D call TRBD2 from the table was never checked on the DNA. TRBV21-1 is a known pseudogene. CDR3 length equals 16 residues. The CDR3 spells CASTVLGLVLTGELFF. CDR3 DNA: TGTGCCAGCACCGTTTTAGGACTAGTTCTAACCGGGGAGCTGTTTTTT.

The chain combines TRBV3-1 (or the pseudogene TRBV3-2) with TRBJ2-3; weak D call: TRBD1 (5 bases). Germline assignment: CDR1 LGHDT and CDR2 YNNKEL (reference sequence). The length of the CDR3 is 15 residues. V gave up 3 bases and J gave up 8 bases, with 18 bases separating them. The CDR3 coding sequence is TGTGCCAGCAGCCATCTGGCGAAGGGGCCTGGTACGCAGTATTTT. This gives the protein CASSHLAKGPGTQYF.

The chain recombines TRBV27 with TRBJ2-3; the match to TRBD1 covers 12 bases. The CDR3 contains 18 residues. The germline V gene encodes CDR1 MNHEY and CDR2 SMNVEV (reference sequence). After removal of 5 bases from V and 1 base from J, the junction contained 10 bases not matched to a gene. CDR3 residues: CASSGPGQGAKRTDTQYF. The DNA for the CDR3 is TGTGCCAGCAGTGGACCGGGACAGGGGGCTAAACGCACAGATACGCAGTATTTT.

The CDR3 here is CAISEFTASSYEQYF. The CDR3, as DNA: TGTGCCATCAGTGAGTTCACCGCGAGCTCCTACGAGCAGTACTTC. This chain links TRBV10-3 with TRBJ2-7, with D unclear. The germline V gene has CDR1 ENHRY and CDR2 SYGVKD. There are 15 residues in the CDR3. The V gene lost 1 base and the J gene lost 0 bases, with 10 bases spanning the gap.

This rearrangement joins TRBV24-1 to TRBJ2-5, with D possibly TRBD2 on 5 matching bases. The V gene's germline CDR1 is KGHDR and CDR2 SFDVKD. The CDR3 totals 13 residues. V lost 9 bases, J lost 2 bases, and 12 bases lay in between. The CDR3 loop is CATGSGIQETQYF. In DNA, the CDR3 is TGTGCCACCGGAAGCGGAATACAAGAGACCCAGTACTTC.

This clone was counted a few times. The rearrangement links TRBV2 to TRBJ1-4; D is perhaps TRBD1 (5 bases). This CDR3 is 14 amino acids long. The V gene lost 8 bases and the J gene lost 0 bases, with 10 bases spanning the gap. Looked up from germline, CDR1 is SNHLY and CDR2 is FYNNEI. CDR3 in amino acids: CASHRDSTNEKLFF. In nucleotides, the CDR3 is TGTGCCAGCCACCGGGACTCAACTAATGAAAAACTGTTTTTT.

V gene TRBV28 combines with J gene TRBJ1-2; TRBD1 agrees at 7 bases. The CDR3 sequence is 15 residues long. J lost 5 bases, V lost 5 bases, and 11 bases had no gene match. Germline V lookup: CDR1 MDHEN, CDR2 SYDVKM. The CDR3 DNA reads TGTGCCAGCAGTGCCCCGGACAGGTTCTTATATGGCTACACCTTC. Its protein product is CASSAPDRFLYGYTF.

This clone was recorded only once. The V call is TRBV7-3, the J call TRBJ2-5; maybe TRBD2 (5 bases). Germline loops: CDR1 SGHTA, CDR2 FQGTGA. V gave up 2 bases and J gave up 1 base, with 11 bases separating them. The CDR3 spans 15 residues. Here the CDR3 reads CASSLVGSTQETQYF. In nucleotides, the CDR3 is TGTGCCAGCAGCTTAGTTGGGAGTACCCAAGAGACCCAGTACTTC. The variable domain in full, completed from reference TRBV7-3 and TRBJ2-5, reads GAGVSQTPSNKVTEKGKYVELRCDPISGHTALYWYRQSLGQGPEFLIYFQGTGAADDSGLPNDRFFAVRPEGSVSTLKIQRTERGDSAVYLCASSLVGSTQETQYFGPGTRLLVL.

The V and J genes are TRBV9 and TRBJ2-2, with TRBD2 matching over 7 bases. V lost 0 bases to trimming and J lost 5 bases; unmatched junction nucleotides: 7. Germline V gene sequence: CDR1 SGDLS, CDR2 YYNGEE. The CDR3 loop spans 16 amino acids. CDR3 in amino acids: CASSVASGIGTGELFF. The CDR3 DNA reads as TGTGCCAGCAGCGTAGCAAGCGGGATAGGGACCGGGGAGCTGTTTTTT.

This sequence joins TRBV7-9 and TRBJ2-6, with D possibly matching TRBD1 (5 bases). CDR1 is SEHNR and CDR2 is FQNEAQ in the germline V gene (reference sequence). V dropped 1 base and J dropped 0 bases, with 16 bases sitting between them. CDR3 length: 19 residues. The CDR3 DNA sequence: TGTGCCAGCAGCTTAGTTGGGGCGGCTAGGAGCTCTGGGGCCAACGTCCTGACTTTC. This codes for CASSLVGAARSSGANVLTF.

V is TRBV2 and J is TRBJ1-6, with 11 bases lining up with TRBD1. The CDR3 has 16 residues. Germline V gene data show CDR1 as SNHLY and CDR2 as FYNNEI. V shed 4 bases and J 4 bases; nucleotides not matched to a gene: 3. Written as DNA, the CDR3 is TGTGCCAGCAGTGCCGGGACAGGGGGATATAATTCACCCCTCCACTTT. Translated, it gives CASSAGTGGYNSPLHF.

This clone was seen a single time. V usage is TRBV29-1 and J usage is TRBJ1-3; D call uncertain. The V gene lost 4 bases and the J gene lost 2 bases, with 3 bases spanning the gap. CDR3 length equals 11 residues. Germline values: CDR1 SQVTM, CDR2 ANQGSEA. The CDR3 DNA follows: TGCAGCGTTGCAGCTGGAAACACCATATATTTT. It translates to CSVAAGNTIYF.

The chain carries TRBV9 and TRBJ2-7; D is possibly TRBD1 (6 bases). V dropped 2 bases and J dropped 2 bases, with 11 bases sitting between them. Germline CDR1 and CDR2: SGDLS and YYNGEE. The CDR3 is 14 residues long. The CDR3 sequence is CASSVLGATYEQYF. The CDR3 DNA reads as TGTGCCAGCAGCGTTCTGGGGGCCACCTACGAGCAGTACTTC.

The chain joins TRBV19 to TRBJ2-3, with 7 bases aligning to TRBD2. The trim removed 6 bases at V and 5 bases at J, leaving 8 bases unmatched. CDR3 size: 14 residues. Germline CDR1 is LNHDA and CDR2 is SQIVND (reference sequence). CDR3: CASSLAAWRDTQYF. CDR3 DNA: TGTGCCAGTAGCCTAGCGGCTTGGAGAGATACGCAGTATTTT.

V gene TRBV29-1 combines with J gene TRBJ1-1; maybe TRBD1 (6 bases). The CDR3 spans 13 residues. The germline CDR1 and CDR2 sequences are SQVTM and ANQGSEA. Trimming removed 4 bases from V and 1 base from J, with 10 bases in between. CDR3 sequence: CSVVQGSNTEAFF. Here the CDR3 DNA reads TGCAGCGTTGTACAGGGATCGAACACTGAAGCTTTCTTT.